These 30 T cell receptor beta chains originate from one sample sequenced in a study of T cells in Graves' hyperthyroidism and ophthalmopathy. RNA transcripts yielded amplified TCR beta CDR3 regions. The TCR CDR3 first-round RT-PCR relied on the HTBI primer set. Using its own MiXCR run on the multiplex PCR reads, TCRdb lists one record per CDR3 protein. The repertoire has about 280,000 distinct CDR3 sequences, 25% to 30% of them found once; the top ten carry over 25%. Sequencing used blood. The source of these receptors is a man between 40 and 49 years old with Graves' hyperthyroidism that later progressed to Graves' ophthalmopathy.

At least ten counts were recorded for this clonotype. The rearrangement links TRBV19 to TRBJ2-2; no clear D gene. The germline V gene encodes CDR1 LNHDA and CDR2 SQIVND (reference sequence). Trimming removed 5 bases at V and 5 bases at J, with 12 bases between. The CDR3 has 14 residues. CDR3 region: CASSRQRITGELFF. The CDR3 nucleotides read TGTGCCAGTAGTCGCCAACGTATTACCGGGGAGCTGTTTTTT.

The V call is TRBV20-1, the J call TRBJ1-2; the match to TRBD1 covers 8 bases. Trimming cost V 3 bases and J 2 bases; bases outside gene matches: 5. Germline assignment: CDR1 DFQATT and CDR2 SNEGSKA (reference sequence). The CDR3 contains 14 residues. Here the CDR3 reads CSASGTGPNYGYTF. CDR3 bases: TGCAGTGCTAGTGGGACAGGCCCGAACTATGGCTACACCTTC.

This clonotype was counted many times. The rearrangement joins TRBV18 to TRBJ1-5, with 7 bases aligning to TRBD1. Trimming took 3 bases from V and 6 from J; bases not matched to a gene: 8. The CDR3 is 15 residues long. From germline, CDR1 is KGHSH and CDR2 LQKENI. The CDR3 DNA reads TGTGCCAGCTCACCCACCGGGACAGATGGTCAGCCCCAGCATTTT. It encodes CASSPTGTDGQPQHF.

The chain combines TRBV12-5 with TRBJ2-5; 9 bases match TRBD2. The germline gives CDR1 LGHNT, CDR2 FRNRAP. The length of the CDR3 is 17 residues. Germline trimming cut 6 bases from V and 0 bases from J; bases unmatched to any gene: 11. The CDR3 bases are TGTGCTAGTGGATTCAGCCCGGGACTAGCTAACCAAGAGACCCAGTACTTC. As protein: CASGFSPGLANQETQYF.

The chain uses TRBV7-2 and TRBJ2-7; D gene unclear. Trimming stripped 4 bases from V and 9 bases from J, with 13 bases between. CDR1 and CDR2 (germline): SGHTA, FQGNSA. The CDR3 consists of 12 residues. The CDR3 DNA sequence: TGTGCCAGCAGCTCCGCACAGAGGCGGCAGTACTTC. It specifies CASSSAQRRQYF. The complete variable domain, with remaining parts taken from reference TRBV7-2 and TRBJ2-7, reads GAGVSQSPSNKVTEKGKDVELRCDPISGHTALYWYRQSLGQGLEFLIYFQGNSAPDKSGLPSDRFSAERTGGSVSTLTIQRTQQEDSAVYLCASSSAQRRQYFGPGTRLTVT.

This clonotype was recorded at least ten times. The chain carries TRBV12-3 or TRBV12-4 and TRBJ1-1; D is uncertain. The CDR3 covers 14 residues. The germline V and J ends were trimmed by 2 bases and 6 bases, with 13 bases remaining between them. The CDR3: CASSLLLGGAEAFF. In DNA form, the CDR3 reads TGTGCCAGCAGTTTATTACTGGGTGGCGCTGAAGCTTTCTTT.

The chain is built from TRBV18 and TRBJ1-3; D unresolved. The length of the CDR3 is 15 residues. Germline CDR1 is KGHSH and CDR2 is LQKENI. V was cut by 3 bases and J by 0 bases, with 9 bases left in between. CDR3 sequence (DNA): TGTGCCAGCTCACCTCCGGAATCCTCTGGAAACACCATATATTTT. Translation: CASSPPESSGNTIYF.

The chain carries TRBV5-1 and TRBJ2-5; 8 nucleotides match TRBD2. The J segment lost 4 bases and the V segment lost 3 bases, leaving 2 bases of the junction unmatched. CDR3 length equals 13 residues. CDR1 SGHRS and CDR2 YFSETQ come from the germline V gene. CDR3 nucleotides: TGCGCCAGCAGCTCTCGGGGGGGAGAGACCCAGTACTTC. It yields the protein CASSSRGGETQYF.

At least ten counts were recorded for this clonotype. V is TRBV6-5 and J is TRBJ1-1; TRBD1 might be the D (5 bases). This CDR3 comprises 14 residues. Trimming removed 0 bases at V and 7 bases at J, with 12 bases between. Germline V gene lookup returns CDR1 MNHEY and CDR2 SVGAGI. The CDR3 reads CASSYSGLDGEAFF. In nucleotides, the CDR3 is TGTGCCAGCAGTTACTCGGGGCTGGACGGTGAAGCTTTCTTT.

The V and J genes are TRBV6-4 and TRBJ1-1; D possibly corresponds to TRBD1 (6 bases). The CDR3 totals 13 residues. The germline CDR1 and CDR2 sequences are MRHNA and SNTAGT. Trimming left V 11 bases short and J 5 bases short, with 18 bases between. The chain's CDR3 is CASTLAQGTEAFF. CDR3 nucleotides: TGTGCCTCGACCCTTGCCCAGGGGACTGAAGCTTTCTTT.

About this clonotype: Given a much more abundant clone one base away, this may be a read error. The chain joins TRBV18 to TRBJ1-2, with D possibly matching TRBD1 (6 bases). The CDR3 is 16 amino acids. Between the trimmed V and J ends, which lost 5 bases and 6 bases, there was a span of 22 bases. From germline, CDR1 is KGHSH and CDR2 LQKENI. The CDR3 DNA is TGTGCCAGCTCATCCCCCCCCCCAGCGGGGGGGCATGGCTACACCTTC. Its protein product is CASSSPPPAGGHGYTF.

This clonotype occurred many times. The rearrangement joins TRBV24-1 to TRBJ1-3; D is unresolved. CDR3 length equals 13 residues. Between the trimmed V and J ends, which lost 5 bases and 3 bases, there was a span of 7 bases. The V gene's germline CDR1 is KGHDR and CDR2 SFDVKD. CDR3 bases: TGTGCCACCAGTGGAGAACTTGGAAACACCATATATTTT. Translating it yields CATSGELGNTIYF.

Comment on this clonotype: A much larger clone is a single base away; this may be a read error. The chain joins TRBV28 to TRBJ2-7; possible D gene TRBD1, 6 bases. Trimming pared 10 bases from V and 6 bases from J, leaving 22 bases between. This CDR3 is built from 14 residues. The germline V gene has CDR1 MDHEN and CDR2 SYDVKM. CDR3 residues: CATKMGHPICEQYF. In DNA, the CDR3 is TGTGCCACCAAGATGGGACACCCTATCTGCGAGCAGTACTTC.

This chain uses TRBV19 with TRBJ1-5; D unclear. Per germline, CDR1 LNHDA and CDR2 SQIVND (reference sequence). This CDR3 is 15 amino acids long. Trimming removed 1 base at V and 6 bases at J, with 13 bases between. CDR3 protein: CASSIVGRATQPQHF. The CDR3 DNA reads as TGTGCCAGTAGTATAGTGGGGAGGGCCACTCAGCCCCAGCATTTT. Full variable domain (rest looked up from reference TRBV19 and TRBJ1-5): DGGITQSPKYLFRKEGQNVTLSCEQNLNHDAMYWYRQDPGQGLRLIYYSQIVNDFQKGDIAEGYSVSREKKESFPLTVTSAQKNPTAFYLCASSIVGRATQPQHFGDGTRLSIL.

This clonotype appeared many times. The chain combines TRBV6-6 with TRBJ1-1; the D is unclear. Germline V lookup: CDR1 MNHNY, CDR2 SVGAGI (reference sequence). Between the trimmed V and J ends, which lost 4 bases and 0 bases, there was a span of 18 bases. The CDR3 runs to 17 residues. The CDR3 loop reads CASSFKGLLRMNTEAFF. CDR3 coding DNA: TGTGCCAGCAGTTTCAAAGGTTTGCTCCGTATGAACACTGAAGCTTTCTTT.

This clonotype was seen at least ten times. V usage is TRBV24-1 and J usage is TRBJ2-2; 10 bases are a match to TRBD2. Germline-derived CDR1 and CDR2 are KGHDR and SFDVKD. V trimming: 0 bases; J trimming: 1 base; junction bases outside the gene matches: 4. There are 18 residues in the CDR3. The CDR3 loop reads CATSDLRASGRNTGELFF. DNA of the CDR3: TGTGCCACCAGTGATTTGCGAGCTAGCGGGAGGAACACCGGGGAGCTGTTTTTT.

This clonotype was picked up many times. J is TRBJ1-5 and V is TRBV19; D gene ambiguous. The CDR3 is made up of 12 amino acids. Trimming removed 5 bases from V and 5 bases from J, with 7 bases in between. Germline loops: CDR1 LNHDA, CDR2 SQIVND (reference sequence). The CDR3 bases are TGTGCCAGTAGTCCCCTCGATCAGCCCCAGCATTTT. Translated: CASSPLDQPQHF.

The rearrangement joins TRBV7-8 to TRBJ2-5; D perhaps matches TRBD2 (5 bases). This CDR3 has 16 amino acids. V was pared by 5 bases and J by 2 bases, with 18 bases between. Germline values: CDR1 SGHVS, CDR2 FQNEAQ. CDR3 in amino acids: CASSLSPGSLQETQYF. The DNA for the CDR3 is TGTGCCAGCAGCCTTAGCCCGGGATCCCTTCAAGAGACCCAGTACTTC.

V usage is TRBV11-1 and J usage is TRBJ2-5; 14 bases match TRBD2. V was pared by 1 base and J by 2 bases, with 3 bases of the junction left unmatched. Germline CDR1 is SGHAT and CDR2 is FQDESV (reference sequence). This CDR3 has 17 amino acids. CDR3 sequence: CASSLGTSGRLQETQYF. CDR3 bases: TGTGCCAGCAGCTTAGGGACTAGCGGGAGGTTACAAGAGACCCAGTACTTC. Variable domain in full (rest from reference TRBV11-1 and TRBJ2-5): EAEVAQSPRYKITEKSQAVAFWCDPISGHATLYWYRQILGQGPELLVQFQDESVVDDSQLPKDRFSAERLKGVDSTLKIQPAELGDSAMYLCASSLGTSGRLQETQYFGPGTRLLVL.

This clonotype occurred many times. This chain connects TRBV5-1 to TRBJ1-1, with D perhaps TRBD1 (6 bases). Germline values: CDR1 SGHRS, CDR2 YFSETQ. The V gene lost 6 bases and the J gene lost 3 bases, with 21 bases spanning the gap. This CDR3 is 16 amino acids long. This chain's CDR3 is CASTTDSPGMDTEAFF. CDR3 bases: TGCGCCAGCACTACGGACAGCCCTGGGATGGACACTGAAGCTTTCTTT.

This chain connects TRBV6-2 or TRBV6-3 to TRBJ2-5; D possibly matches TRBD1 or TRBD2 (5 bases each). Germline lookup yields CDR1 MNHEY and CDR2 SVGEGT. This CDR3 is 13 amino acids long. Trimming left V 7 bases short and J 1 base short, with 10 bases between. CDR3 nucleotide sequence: TGTGCCAGCACCAGGGACCCCCAAGAGACCCAGTACTTC. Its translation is CASTRDPQETQYF.

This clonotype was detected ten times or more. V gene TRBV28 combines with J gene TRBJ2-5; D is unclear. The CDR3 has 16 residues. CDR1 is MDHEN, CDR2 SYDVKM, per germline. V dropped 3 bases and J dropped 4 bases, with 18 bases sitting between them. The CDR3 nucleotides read TGTGCCAGCAGTTTGTCCCCGACCCTCCCCGGAGAGACCCAGTACTTC. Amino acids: CASSLSPTLPGETQYF.

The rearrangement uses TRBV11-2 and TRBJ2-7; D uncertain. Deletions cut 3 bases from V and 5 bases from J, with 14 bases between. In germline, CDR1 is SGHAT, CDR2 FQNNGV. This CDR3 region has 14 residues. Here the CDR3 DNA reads TGTGCCAGCAGCTTTAGGGATGTGGCTAACGAGCAGTACTTC. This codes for CASSFRDVANEQYF.

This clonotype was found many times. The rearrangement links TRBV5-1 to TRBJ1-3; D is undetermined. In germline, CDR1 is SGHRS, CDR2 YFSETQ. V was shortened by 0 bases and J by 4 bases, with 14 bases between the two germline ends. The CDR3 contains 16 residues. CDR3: CASSLDAAGSGNTIYF. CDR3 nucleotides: TGCGCCAGCAGCTTGGACGCGGCTGGAAGCGGAAACACCATATATTTT.

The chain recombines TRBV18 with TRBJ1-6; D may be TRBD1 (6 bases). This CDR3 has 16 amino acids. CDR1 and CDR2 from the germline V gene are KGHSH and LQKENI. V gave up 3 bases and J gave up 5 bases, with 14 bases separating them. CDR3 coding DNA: TGTGCCAGCTCACCTCAACAACAGGGAAATAATTCACCCCTCCACTTT. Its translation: CASSPQQQGNNSPLHF.

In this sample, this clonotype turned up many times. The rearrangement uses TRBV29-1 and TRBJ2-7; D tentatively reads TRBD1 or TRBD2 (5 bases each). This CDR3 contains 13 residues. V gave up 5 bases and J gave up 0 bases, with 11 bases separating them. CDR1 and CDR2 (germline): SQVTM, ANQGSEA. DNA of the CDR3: TGCAGCGTTAGGGACGGAGACTCCTACGAGCAGTACTTC. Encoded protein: CSVRDGDSYEQYF.

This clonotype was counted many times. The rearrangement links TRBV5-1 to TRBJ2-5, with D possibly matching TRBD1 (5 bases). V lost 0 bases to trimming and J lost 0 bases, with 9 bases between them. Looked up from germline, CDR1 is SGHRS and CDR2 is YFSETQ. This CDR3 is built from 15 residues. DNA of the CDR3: TGCGCCAGCAGCTTGGGGTCAGGGTACCAAGAGACCCAGTACTTC. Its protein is CASSLGSGYQETQYF. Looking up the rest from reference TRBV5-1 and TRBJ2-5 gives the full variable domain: KAGVTQTPRYLIKTRGQQVTLSCSPISGHRSVSWYQQTPGQGLQFLFEYFSETQRNKGNFPGRFSGRQFSNSRSEMNVSTLELGDSALYLCASSLGSGYQETQYFGPGTRLLVL.

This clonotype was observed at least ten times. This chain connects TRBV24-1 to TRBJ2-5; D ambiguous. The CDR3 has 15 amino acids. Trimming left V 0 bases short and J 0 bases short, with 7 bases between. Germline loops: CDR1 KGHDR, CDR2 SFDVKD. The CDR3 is CATSDLIRDQETQYF. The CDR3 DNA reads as TGTGCCACCAGTGATTTGATTAGAGACCAAGAGACCCAGTACTTC.

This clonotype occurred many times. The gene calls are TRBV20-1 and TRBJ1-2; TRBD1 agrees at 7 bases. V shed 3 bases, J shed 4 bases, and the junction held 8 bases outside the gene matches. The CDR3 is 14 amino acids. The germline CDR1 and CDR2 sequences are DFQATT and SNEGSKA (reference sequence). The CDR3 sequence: CSASQGVGSYGYTF. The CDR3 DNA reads TGCAGTGCTAGTCAGGGGGTTGGTTCCTATGGCTACACCTTC.

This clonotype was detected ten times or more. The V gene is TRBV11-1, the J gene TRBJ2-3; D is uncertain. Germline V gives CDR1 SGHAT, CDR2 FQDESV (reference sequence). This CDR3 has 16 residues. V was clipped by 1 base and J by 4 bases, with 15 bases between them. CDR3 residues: CASSLDRVAIADTQYF. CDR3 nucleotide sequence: TGTGCCAGCAGCTTAGATCGTGTGGCTATCGCAGATACGCAGTATTTT.